These 9 T cell receptor beta chains originate from one sample sequenced in a study of molecular identifiers for immune sequencing clone quantification. Each CDR3 protein gets one entry after TCRdb re-called the PCR reads with MiXCR. Here the sample spans about 54,000 distinct CDR3 sequences, approximately 25% being singletons. The specimen was naive CD8+ T cells from blood, with Jurkat cell RNA spiked in. Subset described: FACS-sorted CD8+CD4-CCR7+CD45RA+ naive T cells. The receptors originated from a human donor in good health. Some libraries in this study had Jurkat cell RNA spiked in.

Regarding this clonotype: A much larger clone lies a single base off, so this may be a read error. V and J are TRBV7-9 and TRBJ1-1; possibly TRBD1 for D (5 bases). Per the germline V gene, CDR1 is SEHNR and CDR2 is FQNEAQ (reference sequence). This CDR3 is 13 amino acids long. CDR3 sequence (DNA): TGTGCCAGCAGGGACACAGCAGGCACTGAAGTTTTCTTT. It yields the protein CASRDTAGTEVFF.

There are many counts of this clonotype. The genes are TRBV5-1 and TRBJ2-7; TRBD2 matches at 7 bases. Germline CDR1 is SGHRS and CDR2 is YFSETQ. CDR3 length: 14 residues. The junction had 7 bases not matched to a gene; V was cut back by 4 bases and J by 3 bases. The CDR3 here is CASSLITGGYEQYF. CDR3 DNA: TGCGCCAGCAGCCTTATAACGGGGGGCTACGAGCAGTACTTC.

This clonotype has a count of ten or more. The chain employs TRBV3-1 and TRBJ1-4, with D hard to call. This CDR3 has 16 amino acids. Germline assignment: CDR1 LGHDT and CDR2 YNNKEL (reference sequence). Between the trimmed V and J ends, which lost 3 bases and 8 bases, there was a span of 19 bases. The CDR3 here is CASSQDLPGFAEKLFF. CDR3 sequence (DNA): TGTGCCAGCAGCCAGGACCTGCCGGGTTTCGCGGAAAAACTGTTTTTT.

With regard to this clonotype: One end of the junction varies from germline; a read error may be responsible. The rearrangement uses TRBV27 and TRBJ1-1; perhaps TRBD1 as D (5 bases). The CDR3 covers 14 residues. Germline values: CDR1 MNHEY, CDR2 SMNVEV (reference sequence). The CDR3 sequence is CASSLMARGTAAFF. The CDR3 DNA reads TGTGCCAGCAGTTTGATGGCAAGGGGTACTGCAGCTTTCTTT.

A few counts support this clonotype. The chain links TRBV5-1 to TRBJ2-7; TRBD2 aligns across 14 bases. The CDR3 contains 16 residues. Trimming cost V 0 bases and J 3 bases; bases outside gene matches: 2. The V gene's germline CDR1 is SGHRS and CDR2 YFSETQ. The CDR3 protein is CASSLGTSGGLYEQYF. The CDR3 DNA reads as TGCGCCAGCAGCTTGGGGACTAGCGGGGGGCTCTACGAGCAGTACTTC. Supplemented by reference TRBV5-1 and TRBJ2-7, the full variable domain reads KAGVTQTPRYLIKTRGQQVTLSCSPISGHRSVSWYQQTPGQGLQFLFEYFSETQRNKGNFPGRFSGRQFSNSRSEMNVSTLELGDSALYLCASSLGTSGGLYEQYFGPGTRLTVT.

This clonotype appeared a few times. The rearrangement links TRBV7-2 to TRBJ2-7, with TRBD2 identical over 10 bases. The CDR3 totals 16 residues. Trimming cost V 3 bases and J 4 bases; bases outside gene matches: 9. Germline-derived CDR1 and CDR2 are SGHTA and FQGNSA. The CDR3 protein is CASSFKSGGGQYEQYF. The CDR3 nucleotides are TGTGCCAGCAGCTTTAAAAGCGGGGGGGGTCAGTACGAGCAGTACTTC.

This clonotype was found once. A read error may explain this, as a much larger clone is one base away. The chain employs TRBV9 and TRBJ1-1; 10 bases line up with TRBD1. V dropped 7 bases and J dropped 5; count of bases not matched to a gene: 11. In germline, CDR1 is SGDLS, CDR2 YYNGEE. The length of the CDR3 is 15 residues. In DNA, the CDR3 is TGTGCCAGCGGCGCACGGGGGACAGGGGAAACTGAAGCTTTCTTT. Translation gives CASGARGTGETEAFF.

This clonotype was seen at least ten times. The junction shows a germline mismatch at one end, possibly a read error. The chain combines TRBV5-4 with TRBJ2-3; TRBD2 matches 16 bases. Germline values: CDR1 SGHNT, CDR2 YYREEE (reference sequence). The CDR3 covers 12 residues. Here the CDR3 DNA reads TGTGCCAGCAGCGCGGGGACTAGCGGGGGGGATTTT. It translates to CASSAGTSGGDF.

About this clonotype itself: A much larger clone differs from this one at a single base, so this may be a read error. V and J are TRBV12-3 or TRBV12-4 and TRBJ1-1, with a weak D call TRBD1 (5 bases). V dropped 5 bases and J dropped 2 bases, with 27 bases sitting between them. The CDR3 loop spans 19 amino acids. The CDR3 loop is CASSAGGKPDFVINTEAFF. CDR3 sequence (DNA): TGTGCCAGCAGTGCTGGGGGGAAACCCGACTTCGTCATAAACACTGAAGCTTTCTTT.